The 2 T cell receptor beta chains in this list originate from one sample, sequenced in a study of control samples from healthy donors and cancer patients. Measured with immunoSEQ multiplex PCR; TCRdb has only the in-frame clones, and not every one. The table records more than 70,000 clones, approximately 93% of them present only once. The sample comprised blood. The receptors here all came from a woman in her 30s in good health.

The rearrangement links TRBV11-1 to TRBJ2-1; possibly TRBD1 or TRBD2 for D (5 bases each). The CDR3 totals 15 residues. Deletions cut 0 bases from V and 9 bases from J, with 15 bases between. CDR1 SGHAT and CDR2 FQDESV come from the germline V gene (reference sequence). The CDR3 coding sequence is TGTGCCAGCAGCTTAGCCGTGGCCCCAGGGAGTGAGCAGTTCTTC. Translating gives CASSLAVAPGSEQFF.

The chain recombines TRBV7-9 with TRBJ2-7; D may correspond to TRBD1 or TRBD2 (5 bases each). Per germline, CDR1 SEHNR and CDR2 FQNEAQ (reference sequence). V dropped 6 bases and J dropped 6 bases, with 15 bases sitting between them. The CDR3 extends over 13 amino acids. Here the CDR3 reads CASSHAEGFEQYF. Written as DNA, the CDR3 is TGTGCCAGCAGTCACGCAGAGGGGTTCGAGCAGTACTTC.